The next 3 T cell receptor beta chains were all read from a single sample in a study of cytomegalovirus exposure and HLA in healthy donors. The PCR had 60 Vbeta and 13 Jbeta primers. Sequencing was performed with immunoSEQ multiplex PCR; in TCRdb, only in-frame clones are kept and a portion is missing. The data hold around 120,000 clones, with 15% observed a single time. The specimen was PBMCs. These receptors all come from a woman younger than 35 in good health and CMV-seronegative.

This sequence joins TRBV4-3 and TRBJ1-1, with a possible D match to TRBD1 (5 bases). This CDR3 contains 13 residues. The germline CDR1 and CDR2 sequences are LGHNA and YSLEER. Between the trimmed V and J ends, which lost 0 bases and 8 bases, there was a span of 10 bases. The CDR3 coding sequence is TGCGCCAGCAGCCAAGATAGGGGAGGGGAAGCTTTCTTT. It specifies CASSQDRGGEAFF.

This clone has a handful of counts. The chain is built from TRBV15 and TRBJ1-5; TRBD1 might be the D (6 bases). The CDR3 consists of 14 residues. The V end was cut by 4 bases, the J end by 3 bases, with 10 bases between. Germline lookup yields CDR1 LNHNV and CDR2 YYDKDF (reference sequence). The CDR3: CATSKGDNNQPQHF. Here the CDR3 DNA reads TGTGCCACCAGCAAAGGGGACAACAATCAGCCCCAGCATTTT. The complete variable domain, with remaining parts taken from reference TRBV15 and TRBJ1-5, reads DAMVIQNPRYQVTQFGKPVTLSCSQTLNHNVMYWYQQKSSQAPKLLFHYYDKDFNNEADTPDNFQSRRPNTSFCFLDIRSPGLGDTAMYLCATSKGDNNQPQHFGDGTRLSIL.

V usage is TRBV4-1 and J usage is TRBJ1-1, with D perhaps matching TRBD1 (5 bases). Germline V gene data show CDR1 as MGHRA and CDR2 as YSYEKL. The CDR3 runs to 15 residues. The V gene lost 4 bases and the J gene lost 1 base, with 13 bases spanning the gap. Written as DNA, the CDR3 is TGCGCCAGCAGCCCCCGGCAGGGAGGGAACACTGAAGCTTTCTTT. It translates to CASSPRQGGNTEAFF.